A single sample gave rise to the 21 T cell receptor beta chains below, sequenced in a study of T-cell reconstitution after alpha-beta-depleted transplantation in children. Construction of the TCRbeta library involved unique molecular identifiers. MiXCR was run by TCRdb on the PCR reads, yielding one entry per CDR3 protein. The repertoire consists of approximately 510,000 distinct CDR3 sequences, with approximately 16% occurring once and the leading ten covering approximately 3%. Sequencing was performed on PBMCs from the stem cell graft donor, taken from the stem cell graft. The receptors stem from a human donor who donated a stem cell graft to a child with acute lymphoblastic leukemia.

The CDR3 loop reads CSARVRLQETQYF. The DNA of the CDR3 is TGCAGTGCTAGGGTTCGACTTCAAGAGACCCAGTACTTC. V is TRBV20-1 and J is TRBJ2-5; D is ambiguous. Germline assignment: CDR1 DFQATT and CDR2 SNEGSKA (reference sequence). The CDR3 totals 13 residues. Trimming stripped 3 bases from V and 2 bases from J, with 10 bases between.

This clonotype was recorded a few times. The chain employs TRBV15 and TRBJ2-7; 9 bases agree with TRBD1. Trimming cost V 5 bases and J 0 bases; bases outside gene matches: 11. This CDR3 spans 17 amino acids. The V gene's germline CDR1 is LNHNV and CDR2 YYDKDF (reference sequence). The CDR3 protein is CATSFRLGTGNSYEQYF. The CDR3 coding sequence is TGTGCCACCAGCTTCCGACTAGGGACAGGGAACTCCTACGAGCAGTACTTC.

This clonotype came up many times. The CDR3 sequence is CSVEGPGGETQYF. CDR3 bases: TGCAGCGTTGAAGGGCCAGGGGGCGAGACGCAGTATTTT. This chain joins TRBV29-1 and TRBJ2-3, with 8 positions matching TRBD1. Germline V lookup: CDR1 SQVTM, CDR2 ANQGSEA. V gave up 1 base and J gave up 9 bases; unmatched junction bases: 6. The CDR3 is 13 residues long.

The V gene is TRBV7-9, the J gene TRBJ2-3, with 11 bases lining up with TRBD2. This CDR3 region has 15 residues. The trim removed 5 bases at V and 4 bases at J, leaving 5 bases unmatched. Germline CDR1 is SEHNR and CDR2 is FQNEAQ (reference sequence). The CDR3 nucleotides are TGTGCCAGCAGCGTAGGGACTAGCGGCGCAGATACGCAGTATTTT. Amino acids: CASSVGTSGADTQYF.

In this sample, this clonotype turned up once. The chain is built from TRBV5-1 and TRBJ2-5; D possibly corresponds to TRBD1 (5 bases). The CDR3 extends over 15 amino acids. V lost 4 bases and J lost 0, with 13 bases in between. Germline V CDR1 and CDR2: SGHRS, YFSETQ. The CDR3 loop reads CASSRATVNQETQYF. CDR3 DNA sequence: TGCGCCAGCAGCCGGGCGACAGTTAACCAAGAGACCCAGTACTTC.

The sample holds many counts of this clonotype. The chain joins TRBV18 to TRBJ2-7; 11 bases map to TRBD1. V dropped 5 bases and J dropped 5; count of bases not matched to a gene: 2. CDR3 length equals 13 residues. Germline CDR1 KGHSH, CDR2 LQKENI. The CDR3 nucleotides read TGTGCCAGCTCAGGGGACAGGGGGGACGAGCAGTACTTC. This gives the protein CASSGDRGDEQYF. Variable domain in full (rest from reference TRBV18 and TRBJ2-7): NAGVMQNPRHLVRRRGQEARLRCSPMKGHSHVYWYRQLPEEGLKFMVYLQKENIIDESGMPKERFSAEFPKEGPSILRIQQVVRGDSAAYFCASSGDRGDEQYFGPGTRLTVT.

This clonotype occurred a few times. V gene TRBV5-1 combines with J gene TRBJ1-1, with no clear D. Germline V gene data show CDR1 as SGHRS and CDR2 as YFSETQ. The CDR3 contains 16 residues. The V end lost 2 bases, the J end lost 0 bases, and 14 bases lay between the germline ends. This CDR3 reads CASSLWAELMNTEAFF. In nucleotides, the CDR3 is TGCGCCAGCAGCTTATGGGCAGAATTGATGAACACTGAAGCTTTCTTT.

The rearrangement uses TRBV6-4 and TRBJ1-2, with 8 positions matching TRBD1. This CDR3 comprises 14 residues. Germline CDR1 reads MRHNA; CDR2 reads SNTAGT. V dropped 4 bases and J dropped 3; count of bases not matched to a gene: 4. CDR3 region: CASSAGQGDYGYTF. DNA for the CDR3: TGTGCCAGCAGTGCCGGACAGGGCGACTATGGCTACACCTTC.

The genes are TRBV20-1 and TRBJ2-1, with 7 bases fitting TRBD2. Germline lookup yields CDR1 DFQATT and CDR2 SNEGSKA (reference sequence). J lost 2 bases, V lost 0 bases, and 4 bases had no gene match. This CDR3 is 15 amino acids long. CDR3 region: CSARDPSGAYNEQFF. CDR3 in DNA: TGCAGTGCTAGAGATCCCAGCGGGGCCTACAATGAGCAGTTCTTC.

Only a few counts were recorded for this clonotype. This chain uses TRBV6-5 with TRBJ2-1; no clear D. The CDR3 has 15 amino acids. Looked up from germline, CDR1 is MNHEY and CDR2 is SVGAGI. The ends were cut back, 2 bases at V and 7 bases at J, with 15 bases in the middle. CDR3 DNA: TGTGCCAGCAGTTACGAAGCTAGTTCTTTTAATGAGCAGTTCTTC. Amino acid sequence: CASSYEASSFNEQFF.

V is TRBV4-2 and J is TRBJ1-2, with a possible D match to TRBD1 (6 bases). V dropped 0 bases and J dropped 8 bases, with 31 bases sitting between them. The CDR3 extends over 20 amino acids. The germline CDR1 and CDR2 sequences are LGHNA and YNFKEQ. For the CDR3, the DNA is TGTGCCAGCAGCCAAGACCAAGGAAGAATCGGACAGTTTAGCCCAGACGGCTACACCTTC. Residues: CASSQDQGRIGQFSPDGYTF.

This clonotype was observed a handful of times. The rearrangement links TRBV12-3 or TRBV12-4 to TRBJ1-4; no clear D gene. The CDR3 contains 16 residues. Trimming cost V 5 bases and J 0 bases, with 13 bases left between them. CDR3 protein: CASSPREYTTNEKLFF. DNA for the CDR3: TGTGCCAGCAGTCCTCGGGAATACACAACTAATGAAAAACTGTTTTTT.

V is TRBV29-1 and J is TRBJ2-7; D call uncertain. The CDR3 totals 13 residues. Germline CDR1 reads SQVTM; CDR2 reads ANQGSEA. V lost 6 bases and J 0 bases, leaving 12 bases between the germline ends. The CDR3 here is CSVARLGSYEQYF. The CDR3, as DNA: TGCAGCGTCGCTCGGCTGGGCTCCTACGAGCAGTACTTC.

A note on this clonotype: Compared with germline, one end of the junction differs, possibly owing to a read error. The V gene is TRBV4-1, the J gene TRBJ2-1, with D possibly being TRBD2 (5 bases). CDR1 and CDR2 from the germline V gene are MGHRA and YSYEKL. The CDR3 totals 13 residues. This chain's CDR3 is CASRQVGNNEQFF. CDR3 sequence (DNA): TGCGCCAGCAGACAAGTCGGGAACAATGAGCAGTTCTTC.

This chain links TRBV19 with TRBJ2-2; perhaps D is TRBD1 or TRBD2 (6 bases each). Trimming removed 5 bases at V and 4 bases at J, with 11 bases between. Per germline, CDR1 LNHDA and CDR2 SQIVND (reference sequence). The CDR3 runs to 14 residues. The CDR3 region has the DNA TGTGCCAGTAGTTCTGGGGGGCCCACCGGGGAGCTGTTTTTT. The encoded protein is CASSSGGPTGELFF.

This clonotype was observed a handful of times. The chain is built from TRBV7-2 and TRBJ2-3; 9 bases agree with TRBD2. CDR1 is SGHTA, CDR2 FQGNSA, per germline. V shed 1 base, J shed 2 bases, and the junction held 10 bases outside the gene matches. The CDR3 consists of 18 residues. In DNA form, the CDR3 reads TGTGCCAGCAGCTTAGATGGGTTTGGCGGGAGGGCCACAGATACGCAGTATTTT. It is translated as CASSLDGFGGRATDTQYF.

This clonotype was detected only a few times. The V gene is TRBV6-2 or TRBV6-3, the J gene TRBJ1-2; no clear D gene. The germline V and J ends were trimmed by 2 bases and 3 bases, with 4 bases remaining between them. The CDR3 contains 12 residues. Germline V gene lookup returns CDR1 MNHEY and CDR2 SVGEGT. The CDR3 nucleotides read TGTGCCAGCAGTTACCCTGACTATGGCTACACCTTC. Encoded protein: CASSYPDYGYTF.

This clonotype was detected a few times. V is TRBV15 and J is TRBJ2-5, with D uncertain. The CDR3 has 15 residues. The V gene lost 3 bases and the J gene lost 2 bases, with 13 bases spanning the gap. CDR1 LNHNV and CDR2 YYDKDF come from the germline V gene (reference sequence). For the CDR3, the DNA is TGTGCCACCAGCAGGGTTTGGGCGTCTCAAGAGACCCAGTACTTC. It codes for CATSRVWASQETQYF.

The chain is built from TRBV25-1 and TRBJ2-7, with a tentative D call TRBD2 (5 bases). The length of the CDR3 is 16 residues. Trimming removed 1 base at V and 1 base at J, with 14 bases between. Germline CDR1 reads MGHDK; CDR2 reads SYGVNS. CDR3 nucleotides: TGTGCCAGCAGTGAATCGGAGGCCAGGCCATCCTACGAGCAGTACTTC. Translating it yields CASSESEARPSYEQYF.

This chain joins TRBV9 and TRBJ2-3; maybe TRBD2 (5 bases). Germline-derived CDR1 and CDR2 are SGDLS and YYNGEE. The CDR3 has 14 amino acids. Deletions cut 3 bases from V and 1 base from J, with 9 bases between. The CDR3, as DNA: TGTGCCAGCAGCGGCACTAGGCGCACAGATACGCAGTATTTT. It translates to CASSGTRRTDTQYF.

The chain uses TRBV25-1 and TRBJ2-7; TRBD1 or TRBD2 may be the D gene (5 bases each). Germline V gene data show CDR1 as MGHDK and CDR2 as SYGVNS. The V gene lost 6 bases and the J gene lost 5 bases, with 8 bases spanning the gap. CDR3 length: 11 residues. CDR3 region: CASRRGDEQYF. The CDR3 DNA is TGTGCCAGCAGGAGGGGTGACGAGCAGTACTTC.